This T cell receptor (beta chain) is drawn from a study of control samples from healthy donors and cancer patients. CDR3 length equals 16 residues. Looked up from germline, CDR1 is SGHTA and CDR2 is FQGNSA. Trimming stripped 5 bases from V and 4 bases from J, with 20 bases between. The data were produced by immunoSEQ multiplex PCR, yet TCRdb's version contains in-frame clones alone and is incomplete. The sample lists roughly 83,000 clones, almost 85% occurring once. The sequence derives from a woman aged 60-75 years in good health. The sequenced sample consisted of blood. The chain has TRBV7-2 and TRBJ2-5, with D perhaps matching TRBD1 or TRBD2 (5 bases each). This chain's CDR3 is CASSILGTFGVETQYF. For the CDR3, the DNA is TGTGCCAGCAGCATTCTGGGGACGTTTGGGGTAGAGACCCAGTACTTC.